A selection of T cell receptor beta chains follows, all from one sample in a study of HIV-infected children after antiretroviral therapy interruption. TCRdb re-called the 3' RACE reads through MiXCR, storing one row per CDR3 protein. The sample carries about 89,000 distinct CDR3 sequences, roughly 6.7% recorded once. Sequencing used CD45RA+ CD4+ T cells from PBMCs, pooled from several time points, obtained from a donor given antiretroviral therapy, either interrupted or continuous. The source is a pool of human donors with HIV. Both conserved end residues are part of each CDR3. A D gene is named only where the DNA matches it firmly. Expanded clones get a size class; other rows say once, few or many, or leave the size out.

V: TRBV2
D: TRBD2
J: TRBJ2-5
size: many
DNA: TGTGCCAGCAGGAGCGGGGGACCCCAAGAGACCCAGTACTTC
CDR3: CASRSGGPQETQYF

V: TRBV30
D: TRBD1
J: TRBJ1-2
size: NA
DNA: TGTGCCTGGAGTAGGCAGGGGGGTGGGTATGGCTACACCTTC
CDR3: CAWSRQGGGYGYTF

V: TRBV30
D: NA
J: TRBJ1-5
size: many
DNA: TGTGCCTGGAGTGGGGGGACGTTAGCCCTTAGCAATCAGCCCCAGCATTTT
CDR3: CAWSGGTLALSNQPQHF

V: TRBV9
D: TRBD2
J: TRBJ2-3
size: many
DNA: TGTGCCAGCAGTGAAAGGACTAGCAGCCCAGATACGCAGTATTTT
CDR3: CASSERTSSPDTQYF

V: TRBV27
D: NA
J: TRBJ2-1
size: many
DNA: TGTGCCAGCAGTTTCGGTGCGGGGAGCAATGAGCAGTTCTTC
CDR3: CASSFGAGSNEQFF

V: TRBV4-1
D: NA
J: TRBJ1-5
size: many
DNA: TGCGCCAGCAGCCAACCTTACGGACAGCACATTAGCAATCAGCCCCAGCATTTT
CDR3: CASSQPYGQHISNQPQHF

V: TRBV10-3
D: TRBD2
J: TRBJ2-1
size: few
DNA: TGTGCCACCCTTACTAGCGGCGATGAGCAGTTCTTC
CDR3: CATLTSGDEQFF

V: TRBV6-1
D: NA
J: TRBJ2-7
size: many
DNA: TGTGCCAGCACCATAGCCTACGAGCAGTACTTC
CDR3: CASTIAYEQYF

V: TRBV11-3
D: NA
J: TRBJ2-7
size: many
DNA: TGTGCCAGCAGCTTAACCGCGAACCCCTACGAGCAGTACTTC
CDR3: CASSLTANPYEQYF

V: TRBV12-3/TRBV12-4
D: TRBD1
J: TRBJ1-5
size: many
DNA: TGTGCCAGCAGTCCGCGACTCGGACAGGGCAATCAGCCCCAGCATTTT
CDR3: CASSPRLGQGNQPQHF

V: TRBV5-1
D: NA
J: TRBJ1-1
size: few
DNA: TGCGCCAGCCAGATGACGACACGAACTCGGACTGAAGCTTTCTTT
CDR3: CASQMTTRTRTEAFF

V: TRBV6-1
D: TRBD2
J: TRBJ2-3
size: many
DNA: TGTGCCAGCGGGAGACTAGCGGGGGGGCCAGGGACAGATACGCAGTATTTT
CDR3: CASGRLAGGPGTDTQYF

V: TRBV2
D: NA
J: TRBJ2-1
size: many
DNA: TGTGCCAGCATGGATAGCGCAAGCTCCTACAATGAGCAGTTCTTC
CDR3: CASMDSASSYNEQFF

V: TRBV4-1
D: NA
J: TRBJ1-5
size: many
DNA: TGCGCCAGCAGCCAATTCAGTAACAATCAGCCCCAGCATTTT
CDR3: CASSQFSNNQPQHF

V: TRBV6-9
D: NA
J: TRBJ1-5
size: few
DNA: TGTGCCAGCAGTTCCCGCAGCCTCAATCAGCCCCAGCATTTT
CDR3: CASSSRSLNQPQHF

V: TRBV12-3/TRBV12-4
D: TRBD1
J: TRBJ2-2
size: NA
DNA: TGTGCCAGCAGTTTTAGACAGGGGAGAACCGGGGAGCTGTTTTTT
CDR3: CASSFRQGRTGELFF

V: TRBV6-5
D: TRBD1
J: TRBJ2-1
size: many
DNA: TGTGCCAGCAGTGCGGGACAGGAATCCTACAATGAGCAGTTCTTC
CDR3: CASSAGQESYNEQFF

V: TRBV21-1
D: NA
J: TRBJ2-1
size: few
DNA: TGTGCCAGCAGCAAAGAATGGGAAACCTACAATGAGCAGTTCTTC
CDR3: CASSKEWETYNEQFF

V: TRBV7-9
D: NA
J: TRBJ1-6
size: NA
DNA: TGTGCCAGCAGCTTACCGGGACGGATTTATAATTCACCCCTCCACTTT
CDR3: CASSLPGRIYNSPLHF

V: TRBV12-3/TRBV12-4
D: TRBD1
J: TRBJ1-6
size: few
DNA: TGTGCCAGCAGTACCAGGGGGAGCTCCTATAATTCACCCCTCCACTTT
CDR3: CASSTRGSSYNSPLHF

V: TRBV5-1
D: TRBD1
J: TRBJ1-3
size: many
DNA: TGCGCCAGCAGCGACGCGGGACAGCGAAACACCATATATTTT
CDR3: CASSDAGQRNTIYF

V: TRBV5-1
D: NA
J: TRBJ2-7
size: many
DNA: TGCGCCAGCAGCTTGTCAGTCTCCTACGAGCAGTACTTC
CDR3: CASSLSVSYEQYF

V: TRBV20-1
D: TRBD2
J: TRBJ2-2
size: few
DNA: TGCAGTGCTTCCCAGCGGGGGGGCCCCGCCGGGGAGCTGTTTTTT
CDR3: CSASQRGGPAGELFF

V: TRBV25-1
D: NA
J: TRBJ1-2
size: NA
DNA: TGTGCCAGCAGTGAAAATTCGGGCGGATTGGGAGGCTACACCTTC
CDR3: CASSENSGGLGGYTF

V: TRBV10-3
D: NA
J: TRBJ1-1
size: medium-sized
DNA: TGTGCCATCAGTGAGTCGACCTCTCGAGACGCTTTCTTT
CDR3: CAISESTSRDAFF

V: TRBV12-5
D: TRBD1
J: TRBJ1-1
size: many
DNA: TGTGCTAGTGGTATTGAGACAGGGCTTAGGACTGAAGCTTTCTTT
CDR3: CASGIETGLRTEAFF

V: TRBV3-1
D: NA
J: TRBJ1-5
size: few
DNA: TGTGCCAGCAGTCGGGACATCAATCAGCCCCAGCATTTT
CDR3: CASSRDINQPQHF

V: TRBV18
D: NA
J: TRBJ1-2
size: few
DNA: TGTGCCAGCTCACCACCGGTTACGGATAATGGCTACACCTTC
CDR3: CASSPPVTDNGYTF